These 29 T cell receptor beta chains were sequenced from one sample in a study of human T cells and chemical hapten exposure. Using its own MiXCR run on the RACE reads, TCRdb lists one record per CDR3 protein. The data show around 110,000 distinct CDR3 sequences, about 12% seen once. Time point: patch test 1, 2 weeks after DPC sensitization. This sample's treatment: therapeutic diphenylcyclopropenone sensitization with weekly scalp DPC. Sequencing used whole blood, obtained in connection with sensitization to the hapten diphenylcyclopropenone (DPC). Receptors were obtained from a woman in her forties or fifties with alopecia areata. Some clones in this sample may be carry-over from other donors' samples.

This clonotype has ten or more counts. The chain carries TRBV15 and TRBJ2-4; D not resolved. The germline V gene encodes CDR1 LNHNV and CDR2 YYDKDF (reference sequence). V lost 0 bases to trimming and J lost 3 bases, with 9 bases between them. The CDR3 covers 15 residues. The CDR3 here is CATSRDNLGKNIQYF. DNA of the CDR3: TGTGCCACCAGCAGAGATAATCTTGGCAAAAACATTCAGTACTTC.

The chain is built from TRBV19 and TRBJ1-4; D may be TRBD1 (5 bases). Germline V lookup: CDR1 LNHDA, CDR2 SQIVND (reference sequence). V shed 5 bases and J shed 8 bases, with 18 bases lying between them. The CDR3 is made up of 15 amino acids. CDR3 amino acids: CASSDSRNSREKLFF. Written as DNA, the CDR3 is TGTGCCAGTAGTGACAGTCGGAACAGTCGAGAAAAACTGTTTTTT.

CDR3 in DNA: TGTGCCAGCAGCTTACTAGGACAGGGGAGTGGGAATGAAAAACTGTTTTTT. This encodes CASSLLGQGSGNEKLFF. The chain combines TRBV7-9 with TRBJ1-4, with 9 bases aligning to TRBD1. Germline V lookup: CDR1 SEHNR, CDR2 FQNEAQ (reference sequence). The length of the CDR3 is 17 residues. V gave up 2 bases and J gave up 5 bases; unmatched junction bases: 9.

This clonotype was detected many times. This chain uses TRBV5-1 with TRBJ1-2, with TRBD1 identical over 8 bases. The V gene end was trimmed by 0 bases and the J gene end by 9 bases; junction bases not matched to a gene: 4. This CDR3 region has 13 residues. Germline values: CDR1 SGHRS, CDR2 YFSETQ. CDR3: CASSLDGQGSYTF. The CDR3 coding sequence is TGCGCCAGCAGCTTGGATGGACAGGGAAGCTACACCTTC.

This clonotype was found many times. This chain joins TRBV10-1 and TRBJ2-4; TRBD1 agrees at 9 bases. This CDR3 has 16 residues. Per germline, CDR1 WNHNN and CDR2 SYGVQD (reference sequence). J lost 0 bases, V lost 4 bases, and 4 bases had no gene match. CDR3: CASSVGQGLAKNIQYF. The DNA for the CDR3 is TGCGCCAGCAGTGTGGGACAGGGTCTAGCCAAAAACATTCAGTACTTC.

V usage is TRBV20-1 and J usage is TRBJ2-2; maybe TRBD2 (6 bases). The V end lost 1 base, the J end lost 4 bases, and 13 bases lay between the germline ends. The length of the CDR3 is 15 residues. CDR1 DFQATT and CDR2 SNEGSKA come from the germline V gene (reference sequence). The CDR3 here is CSARVTRDATGELFF. The DNA for the CDR3 is TGCAGTGCTAGAGTAACGCGGGACGCCACCGGGGAGCTGTTTTTT.

This clonotype was seen ten or more times. The chain carries TRBV20-1 and TRBJ2-7; possibly TRBD2 for D (6 bases). The CDR3 is 13 amino acids. V gave up 0 bases and J gave up 5 bases, with 11 bases separating them. The V gene's germline CDR1 is DFQATT and CDR2 SNEGSKA (reference sequence). The CDR3 sequence is CSAREGGVHEQYF. CDR3 sequence (DNA): TGCAGTGCTAGAGAAGGCGGGGTACACGAGCAGTACTTC.

This clonotype was counted at least ten times. The rearrangement uses TRBV5-8 and TRBJ1-4; D is unclear. The CDR3 is 17 amino acids. Germline assignment: CDR1 SGHTS and CDR2 YDEGEE. V was shortened by 0 bases and J by 7 bases, with 19 bases between the two germline ends. CDR3 DNA: TGTGCCAGCAGCTTGGTGGCGGATAGGCCTTCCCGTGAAAAACTGTTTTTT. Its translation is CASSLVADRPSREKLFF.

The table lists this clonotype with a few counts. The chain employs TRBV12-3 or TRBV12-4 and TRBJ1-4; D is uncertain. This CDR3 comprises 14 residues. V lost 3 bases, J lost 8 bases, and 13 bases lay in between. This CDR3 reads CASSFRPGGEKLFF. CDR3 DNA: TGTGCCAGCAGTTTTCGACCTGGAGGGGAAAAACTGTTTTTT.

This clonotype was seen more than once but under ten times. This sequence joins TRBV12-3 or TRBV12-4 and TRBJ2-2; TRBD2 matches 9 bases. V gave up 4 bases and J gave up 7 bases; unmatched junction bases: 13. The CDR3 covers 17 residues. CDR3 DNA sequence: TGTGCCAGCAGTTCCCGAACAGCGGGAGGAATGGGCGGGGAGCTGTTTTTT. Residues: CASSSRTAGGMGGELFF.

This clonotype was counted between two and nine times. The chain couples TRBV6-2 or TRBV6-3 to TRBJ1-1, with 8 bases identical to TRBD1. This CDR3 spans 15 amino acids. Germline V gene data show CDR1 as MNHEY and CDR2 as SVGEGT. Trimming removed 7 bases from V and 0 bases from J; junction bases left unmatched: 7. CDR3 DNA sequence: TGTGCCAGCAATCAGGGGGCTGCGATGAACACTGAAGCTTTCTTT. The encoded protein is CASNQGAAMNTEAFF.

The V and J genes are TRBV27 and TRBJ1-2, with 7 bases matching TRBD1. CDR3 length: 13 amino acids. The V gene end was trimmed by 2 bases and the J gene end by 7 bases; junction bases not matched to a gene: 4. Per the germline V gene, CDR1 is MNHEY and CDR2 is SMNVEV (reference sequence). The CDR3 DNA reads as TGTGCCAGCAGTTTAGCCCGGGACAGTGGCTACACCTTC. It encodes CASSLARDSGYTF.

This clonotype was observed a few times. J is TRBJ1-5 and V is TRBV6-2 or TRBV6-3; D is ambiguous. Per germline, CDR1 MNHEY and CDR2 SVGEGT. CDR3 length equals 14 residues. Between the trimmed V and J ends, which lost 6 bases and 0 bases, there was a span of 9 bases. The chain's CDR3 is CASSISGSNQPQHF. The CDR3 nucleotides are TGTGCCAGCAGCATCAGCGGTAGCAATCAGCCCCAGCATTTT.

This clonotype occurred many times. V usage is TRBV6-2 or TRBV6-3 and J usage is TRBJ1-5; 7 bases are shared with TRBD1. The CDR3 runs 17 residues. Germline values: CDR1 MNHEY, CDR2 SVGEGT. The V gene end was trimmed by 2 bases and the J gene end by 0 bases; junction bases not matched to a gene: 7. CDR3 sequence: CASSYPRTGFSNQPQHF. CDR3 DNA: TGTGCCAGCAGTTACCCGCGGACAGGATTTAGCAATCAGCCCCAGCATTTT.

This clonotype occurred a few times. The chain links TRBV12-3 or TRBV12-4 to TRBJ1-5; possible D gene TRBD1, 6 bases. CDR3 size: 13 residues. V was pared by 5 bases and J by 5 bases, with 10 bases between. The CDR3 loop is CASSQRGDQPQHF. CDR3 in DNA: TGTGCCAGCAGTCAGAGGGGGGATCAGCCCCAGCATTTT.

The chain recombines TRBV7-2 with TRBJ2-5, with 11 bases fitting TRBD2. The CDR3 contains 15 residues. The V gene's germline CDR1 is SGHTA and CDR2 FQGNSA. V was clipped by 5 bases and J by 5 bases; unmatched bases: 7. CDR3 sequence reads: CASSGSGGAGETQYF. CDR3 bases: TGTGCCAGCAGCGGTAGCGGGGGGGCCGGGGAGACCCAGTACTTC.

The chain links TRBV6-1 to TRBJ2-3; TRBD2 agrees at 13 bases. The CDR3 contains 20 residues. The germline V gene has CDR1 MNHNS and CDR2 SASEGT. After removal of 2 bases from V and 5 bases from J, the junction contained 16 bases not matched to a gene. CDR3 region: CASSERPAGTSGATRDTQYF. As DNA, the CDR3 is TGTGCCAGCAGTGAAAGACCAGCCGGGACTAGCGGGGCCACTAGAGATACGCAGTATTTT.

The table lists this clonotype with many counts. The chain has TRBV5-1 and TRBJ2-7, with D tentatively TRBD1 (6 bases). CDR1 SGHRS and CDR2 YFSETQ come from the germline V gene. Trimming left V 4 bases short and J 5 bases short, with 16 bases between. The CDR3 is 14 amino acids. CDR3 in amino acids: CASSRDRSSDEQYF. CDR3 bases: TGCGCCAGCAGCCGCGACAGGTCCTCGGACGAGCAGTACTTC.

The rearrangement links TRBV20-1 to TRBJ2-3, with D perhaps being TRBD1 or TRBD2 (5 bases each). The CDR3 length is 13 residues. Germline V gives CDR1 DFQATT, CDR2 SNEGSKA (reference sequence). The V gene lost 2 bases and the J gene lost 0 bases, with 6 bases spanning the gap. The CDR3 sequence: CSARWGSTDTQYF. The CDR3 nucleotides read TGCAGTGCTAGATGGGGGAGCACAGATACGCAGTATTTT.

This clonotype was recorded many times. CDR3 protein: CASSSQAGYEQYF. The DNA for the CDR3 is TGTGCCAGCAGCTCTCAGGCAGGCTACGAGCAGTACTTC. This chain links TRBV7-2 with TRBJ2-7; D gene unclear. Germline V gives CDR1 SGHTA, CDR2 FQGNSA. This CDR3 contains 13 residues. V was trimmed by 4 bases and J by 3 bases, leaving 10 bases between them. The full variable domain, completed using reference TRBV7-2 and TRBJ2-7, is GAGVSQSPSNKVTEKGKDVELRCDPISGHTALYWYRQSLGQGLEFLIYFQGNSAPDKSGLPSDRFSAERTGGSVSTLTIQRTQQEDSAVYLCASSSQAGYEQYFGPGTRLTVT.

V gene TRBV7-2 combines with J gene TRBJ2-1; 10 bases fit TRBD2. CDR1 SGHTA and CDR2 FQGNSA come from the germline V gene. V lost 3 bases, J lost 9 bases, and 11 bases stayed unmatched. CDR3 size: 16 residues. The CDR3 protein is CASSFSAGGPIVEQFF. The CDR3 bases are TGTGCCAGCAGCTTTTCAGCGGGAGGGCCTATTGTTGAGCAGTTCTTC.

This sequence joins TRBV10-3 and TRBJ2-7; 8 bases are shared with TRBD1. The CDR3 is 13 residues long. CDR1 ENHRY and CDR2 SYGVKD come from the germline V gene. Trimming removed 8 bases from V and 2 bases from J; junction bases left unmatched: 5. CDR3 coding DNA: TGTGCCATCGAGGACAGGGATGCCTACGAGCAGTACTTC. This encodes CAIEDRDAYEQYF.

This clonotype was seen more than once but under ten times. The chain has TRBV18 and TRBJ1-1; weak D call: TRBD1 (5 bases). The germline gives CDR1 KGHSH, CDR2 LQKENI. V dropped 2 bases and J dropped 1 base, with 11 bases sitting between them. This CDR3 is built from 15 residues. The CDR3 loop is CASSPRDAENTEAFF. Written as DNA, the CDR3 is TGTGCCAGCTCACCAAGGGACGCCGAGAACACTGAAGCTTTCTTT.

The CDR3: CASSLYGQGYGYTF. CDR3 bases: TGCGCCAGCAGCTTGTACGGACAGGGGTATGGCTACACCTTC. The chain joins TRBV5-1 to TRBJ1-2, with 9 bases identical to TRBD1. Unmatched junction bases numbered 3, after V lost 1 base and J lost 5 bases. Germline V gene sequence: CDR1 SGHRS, CDR2 YFSETQ. CDR3 length equals 14 residues.

The chain carries TRBV5-1 and TRBJ2-2, with 7 bases fitting TRBD2. The CDR3 is made up of 18 amino acids. Trimming at V came to 4 bases and at J to 2 bases, leaving 14 bases not matched to a gene. Per germline, CDR1 SGHRS and CDR2 YFSETQ. The CDR3 here is CASSPSLAGLDNTGELFF. The DNA of the CDR3 is TGCGCCAGCAGCCCTTCTCTGGCAGGACTAGACAACACCGGGGAGCTGTTTTTT. The variable domain in full, completed from reference TRBV5-1 and TRBJ2-2, reads KAGVTQTPRYLIKTRGQQVTLSCSPISGHRSVSWYQQTPGQGLQFLFEYFSETQRNKGNFPGRFSGRQFSNSRSEMNVSTLELGDSALYLCASSPSLAGLDNTGELFFGEGSRLTVL.

This clonotype was found a few times. CDR3 in amino acids: CASSFAVAGNTEAFF. CDR3 nucleotides: TGTGCCAGCAGTTTTGCCGTGGCAGGGAACACTGAAGCTTTCTTT. The chain carries TRBV12-3 or TRBV12-4 and TRBJ1-1; D remains unclear. Trimming stripped 3 bases from V and 1 base from J, with 12 bases between. CDR3 length: 15 amino acids.

In this sample, this clonotype turned up many times. This CDR3 is CASSSLGQLYGYTF. Here the CDR3 DNA reads TGTGCCAGCAGTTCCCTGGGACAGCTTTATGGCTACACCTTC. V usage is TRBV28 and J usage is TRBJ1-2, with 7 bases lining up with TRBD1. This CDR3 comprises 14 residues. Per germline, CDR1 MDHEN and CDR2 SYDVKM. The J segment lost 5 bases and the V segment lost 4 bases, leaving 7 bases of the junction unmatched.

This clonotype showed up many times. The gene calls are TRBV6-5 and TRBJ2-3; D gene uncertain. Germline values: CDR1 MNHEY, CDR2 SVGAGI. The CDR3 is made up of 16 amino acids. The V end was cut by 0 bases, the J end by 5 bases, with 15 bases between. The CDR3: CASSYSNGPSRDTQYF. In DNA, the CDR3 is TGTGCCAGCAGTTACTCGAACGGCCCCTCGAGAGATACGCAGTATTTT.

This chain joins TRBV20-1 and TRBJ2-6; tentatively, D is TRBD1 or TRBD2 (5 bases each). Per the germline V gene, CDR1 is DFQATT and CDR2 is SNEGSKA (reference sequence). Trimming pared 3 bases from V and 4 bases from J, leaving 19 bases between. This CDR3 has 17 residues. DNA for the CDR3: TGCAGTGCTAGCCCAGGGACCCTCTTTGTCGGGGCCAACGTCCTGACTTTC. Its translation is CSASPGTLFVGANVLTF.